Listed here is a single TCR beta chain. Its cognate antigen is unknown. This sample is drawn from a study of cytomegalovirus exposure and HLA in healthy donors. Study-wide results and caveats: Per published reports, the classifier diagnosed cytomegalovirus status with high specificity and sensitivity.

The length of the CDR3 is 15 residues. V was clipped by 5 bases and J by 3 bases, with 16 bases between them. The V gene's germline CDR1 is SGHVS and CDR2 FQNEAQ. The PCR contained 60 Vbeta and 13 Jbeta primers. Assay: immunoSEQ multiplex PCR; the TCRdb copy retains only in-frame clones and omits some. The table records 100,000 to 150,000 clones, around 81% of them present only once. V gene TRBV7-8 combines with J gene TRBJ1-2; D uncertain. Sample: PBMCs. This TCR was recovered from a female donor in good health and CMV-seronegative. Written as DNA, the CDR3 is TGTGCCAGCAGCGATAACGGAGCCTTTGACTATGGCTACACCTTC. Residues: CASSDNGAFDYGYTF.